Below are 19 T cell receptor beta chains sequenced from a single sample in a study of early T cells in non-severe SARS-CoV-2 infection. TCRdb re-analysed the 5' RACE reads in MiXCR, keeping a single row per CDR3 protein. In the table there are some 70,000 distinct CDR3 sequences, 9.5% of which are singletons. Sequenced input: whole blood. The receptor set was obtained from an adult who was a healthcare worker with PCR-confirmed SARS-CoV-2 infection or an uninfected control (not recorded which).

This clonotype was seen ten or more times. The CDR3 DNA sequence: TGTGCCACCAGCCCGCGGTCTAGCGACAATGAGCAGTTCTTC. It is translated as CATSPRSSDNEQFF. The chain is built from TRBV15 and TRBJ2-1, with TRBD2 as a possible D gene (6 bases). Trimming pared 5 bases from V and 5 bases from J, leaving 13 bases between. This CDR3 contains 14 residues. Germline V CDR1 and CDR2: LNHNV, YYDKDF (reference sequence). Full variable domain (missing parts from reference TRBV15 and TRBJ2-1): DAMVIQNPRYQVTQFGKPVTLSCSQTLNHNVMYWYQQKSSQAPKLLFHYYDKDFNNEADTPDNFQSRRPNTSFCFLDIRSPGLGDTAMYLCATSPRSSDNEQFFGPGTRLTVL.

This rearrangement joins TRBV10-3 to TRBJ2-1; D is unresolved. The germline gives CDR1 ENHRY, CDR2 SYGVKD. CDR3 size: 15 residues. With 3 bases removed from V and 7 bases from J, the gap between germline ends came to 16 bases. CDR3 in amino acids: CAISDPLGLENEQFF. The CDR3 nucleotides are TGTGCCATCAGTGACCCCCTAGGGCTTGAGAATGAGCAGTTCTTC.

This clonotype is labeled medium-sized. This chain connects TRBV4-3 to TRBJ2-2; D is perhaps TRBD2 (6 bases). Germline assignment: CDR1 LGHNA and CDR2 YSLEER. V was trimmed by 1 base and J by 2 bases, leaving 8 bases between them. The CDR3 has 15 amino acids. As DNA, the CDR3 is TGCGCCAGCAGCCAAGTAGCGGCAAACACCGGGGAGCTGTTTTTT. Its protein product is CASSQVAANTGELFF.

This chain connects TRBV12-3 or TRBV12-4 to TRBJ1-2; 9 bases are a match to TRBD1. The J segment lost 4 bases and the V segment lost 6 bases, leaving 6 bases of the junction unmatched. The CDR3 totals 14 residues. The CDR3 DNA follows: TGTGCCAGCAGGAACGGACAGGGGCCCTATGGCTACACCTTC. Protein product: CASRNGQGPYGYTF.

The sample holds many counts of this clonotype. The chain has TRBV11-2 and TRBJ1-1; D call uncertain. Germline CDR1 SGHAT, CDR2 FQNNGV. Trimming cost V 0 bases and J 6 bases, with 11 bases left between them. This CDR3 contains 14 residues. The CDR3 region has the DNA TGTGCCAGCAGCTTAGACGGGTTCCGGTCTGAAGCTTTCTTT. Translating gives CASSLDGFRSEAFF.

This clonotype was seen ten or more times. The chain joins TRBV29-1 to TRBJ2-3; 13 bases match TRBD2. This CDR3 is built from 16 residues. Per the germline V gene, CDR1 is SQVTM and CDR2 is ANQGSEA. V was pared by 3 bases and J by 0 bases, with 3 bases of the junction left unmatched. CDR3 DNA: TGCAGCGTTGAGACTAGCGGGAGGCAAAGCACAGATACGCAGTATTTT. Translated, it gives CSVETSGRQSTDTQYF.

Many counts were recorded for this clonotype. The rearrangement links TRBV20-1 to TRBJ2-1; 8 nucleotides align to TRBD2. Germline V gene lookup returns CDR1 DFQATT and CDR2 SNEGSKA (reference sequence). The CDR3 has 14 amino acids. V lost 0 bases to trimming and J lost 4 bases; unmatched junction nucleotides: 2. The CDR3, as DNA: TGCAGTGCTAGAGATAGCGGGGCATACAATGAGCAGTTCTTC. It yields the protein CSARDSGAYNEQFF.

The chain is built from TRBV12-3 or TRBV12-4 and TRBJ2-5; the D is unclear. Trimming took off 7 bases at V and 5 bases at J, with 17 bases between the two ends. This CDR3 comprises 14 residues. The DNA for the CDR3 is TGTGCCAGCACTTATAGACGGGTGGGCGAGACCCAGTACTTC. This codes for CASTYRRVGETQYF.

This clonotype was picked up a small number of times. V usage is TRBV13 and J usage is TRBJ1-3, with D unresolved. Per the germline V gene, CDR1 is PRHDT and CDR2 is FYEKMQ (reference sequence). This CDR3 comprises 12 residues. V lost 3 bases, J lost 4 bases, and 4 bases lay in between. DNA for the CDR3: TGTGCCAGCAGCTTGATAGGAAACACCATATATTTT. Translating gives CASSLIGNTIYF. Looking up the rest from reference TRBV13 and TRBJ1-3 gives the full variable domain: AAGVIQSPRHLIKEKRETATLKCYPIPRHDTVYWYQQGPGQDPQFLISFYEKMQSDKGSIPDRFSAQQFSDYHSELNMSSLELGDSALYFCASSLIGNTIYFGEGSWLTVV.

This clonotype was observed a handful of times. This chain uses TRBV7-3 with TRBJ2-3; D might be TRBD1 or TRBD2, each matching 5 bases. V shed 4 bases and J shed 2 bases, with 16 bases lying between them. There are 16 residues in the CDR3. From germline, CDR1 is SGHTA and CDR2 FQGTGA. The CDR3 DNA is TGTGCCAGCAGCTCTCAAACCGGGGCCCCCACAGATACGCAGTATTTT. The encoded protein is CASSSQTGAPTDTQYF.

This clonotype was counted many times. The chain combines TRBV7-2 with TRBJ1-6, with 8 bases lining up with TRBD1. V was pared by 1 base and J by 8 bases, with 4 bases of the junction left unmatched. Germline assignment: CDR1 SGHTA and CDR2 FQGNSA. The CDR3 spans 15 residues. This chain's CDR3 is CASSLDSGGDSPLHF. Written as DNA, the CDR3 is TGTGCCAGCAGCTTAGATTCAGGGGGCGATTCACCCCTCCACTTT.

The sample holds a few counts of this clonotype. DNA of the CDR3: TGTGCCACCAGCAGAGGACTAGCGGGAGTCTTTCAAGGCACAGATACGCAGTATTTT. This translates into CATSRGLAGVFQGTDTQYF. The rearrangement links TRBV15 to TRBJ2-3, with TRBD2 matching over 12 bases. This CDR3 has 19 amino acids. The V gene end was trimmed by 1 base and the J gene end by 1 base; junction bases not matched to a gene: 9. The germline gives CDR1 LNHNV, CDR2 YYDKDF (reference sequence).

This chain joins TRBV5-1 and TRBJ1-1; 8 nucleotides match TRBD1. Unmatched junction bases numbered 3, after V lost 1 base and J lost 4 bases. Germline CDR1 is SGHRS and CDR2 is YFSETQ. The CDR3 covers 14 residues. The CDR3 DNA follows: TGCGCCAGCAGCTTGTTCCAGGGGGCCACTGAAGCTTTCTTT. It yields the protein CASSLFQGATEAFF.

This clonotype was seen ten or more times. As DNA, the CDR3 is TGCAGCGTTGAGGGGGTCAGGGGGCCCTACGAGCAGTACTTC. It is translated as CSVEGVRGPYEQYF. V usage is TRBV29-1 and J usage is TRBJ2-7, with 8 bases aligning to TRBD1. CDR3 length: 14 residues. Germline V gene lookup returns CDR1 SQVTM and CDR2 ANQGSEA. Trimming took 3 bases from V and 2 from J; bases not matched to a gene: 6.

This clonotype appeared a few times. V and J are TRBV20-1 and TRBJ1-5; 7 nucleotides align to TRBD1. Germline values: CDR1 DFQATT, CDR2 SNEGSKA (reference sequence). There are 16 residues in the CDR3. The trim removed 5 bases at V and 5 bases at J, leaving 15 bases unmatched. DNA of the CDR3: TGCAGTGCTCCTGCACCGGGACAGCAAAATTATCAGCCCCAGCATTTT. Encoded protein: CSAPAPGQQNYQPQHF.

The chain uses TRBV6-9 and TRBJ2-1; D is perhaps TRBD1 (6 bases). The CDR3 runs to 13 residues. The V gene lost 10 bases and the J gene lost 7 bases, with 17 bases spanning the gap. The V gene's germline CDR1 is MNHGY and CDR2 SVAAGI. The CDR3 sequence is CATTWGPMNEQFF. The CDR3 DNA follows: TGTGCCACCACATGGGGGCCCATGAATGAGCAGTTCTTC.

This chain links TRBV11-2 with TRBJ2-7, with 11 bases that match TRBD2. Germline CDR1 SGHAT, CDR2 FQNNGV. Trimming removed 5 bases from V and 2 bases from J; junction bases left unmatched: 8. The CDR3 is made up of 16 amino acids. CDR3 residues: CASSPRTSGSPYEQYF. Written as DNA, the CDR3 is TGTGCCAGCAGCCCCCGGACTAGCGGGTCTCCCTACGAGCAGTACTTC.

In its sample, this clonotype was seen many times. DNA for the CDR3: TGTGCCAGCAGCACCCGACTAGCGGGGCTAGGAGATACGCAGTATTTT. Encoded protein: CASSTRLAGLGDTQYF. The V and J genes are TRBV14 and TRBJ2-3; 11 nucleotides agree with TRBD2. V lost 5 bases to trimming and J lost 5 bases; unmatched junction nucleotides: 9. Per germline, CDR1 SGHDN and CDR2 FVKESK. This CDR3 comprises 16 residues.

This clonotype has a count of ten or more. The limits of the CDR3 on the DNA are not certain, so only TCRdb's listed CDR3 is given. This chain links TRBV27 with TRBJ2-1; the table assigns TRBD2, which was not confirmed against the DNA. Germline V lookup: CDR1 MNHEY, CDR2 SMNVEV (reference sequence). Counting both end residues, the CDR3 totals 18 amino acids. CDR3: CASSLSTSGRRSDNEQFF.